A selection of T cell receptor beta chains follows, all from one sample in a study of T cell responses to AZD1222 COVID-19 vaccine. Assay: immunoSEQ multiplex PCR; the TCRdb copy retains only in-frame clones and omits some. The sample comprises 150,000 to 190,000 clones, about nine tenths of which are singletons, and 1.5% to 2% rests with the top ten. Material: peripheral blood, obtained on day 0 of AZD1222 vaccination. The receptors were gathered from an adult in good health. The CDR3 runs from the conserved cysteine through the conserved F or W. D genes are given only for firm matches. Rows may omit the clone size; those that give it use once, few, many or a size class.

TGTGCCAGTAGTTTAGGGGGATCCTATGGCTACACCTTC	CASSLGGSYGYTF	TRBV19	TRBJ1-2	-	-
TGTGCCAGCAGGCAGGGACTAGCGGGGATCCAAGAGACCCAGTACTTC	CASRQGLAGIQETQYF	TRBV28	TRBJ2-5	TRBD2	-
TGTGCCAGCAGCGTAGCTCACGGGGTTCTCTACGAGCAGTACTTC	CASSVAHGVLYEQYF	TRBV9	TRBJ2-7	-	-
TGTGCCAGCAGTAACGACATCACTGGAAACACCATATATTTT	CASSNDITGNTIYF	TRBV28	TRBJ1-3	-	-
TGTGCCAGCAGCTCAGCCGGGACGGGACACTACAATGAGCAGTTCTTC	CASSSAGTGHYNEQFF	TRBV7-6	TRBJ2-1	-	-
TGTGCCAGGATGCCGCAGCCCTATGGCTACACCTTC	CARMPQPYGYTF	TRBV11-2	TRBJ1-2	-	-
TGTGCCAGCAGCTTGGCTCGGGTTGAAGCTTTCTTT	CASSLARVEAFF	TRBV5-6	TRBJ1-1	-	-
TGTGCCAGTAGTATCCCCAGACAGGGGAGTCAAGCTTTCTTT	CASSIPRQGSQAFF	TRBV19	TRBJ1-1	TRBD1	-
TGTGCCAGCAGCGAATCGGGACAGACCCGGAGCTCTGGGGCCAACGTCCTGACTTTC	CASSESGQTRSSGANVLTF	TRBV9	TRBJ2-6	TRBD1	-
TGTGCCAGCAGCGTAGAGGCTGACAGGTACAATGAGCAGTTCTTC	CASSVEADRYNEQFF	TRBV9	TRBJ2-1	-	-
TGTGCCAGCAGCCCCCAAAAGTCCTACGAGCAGTACTTC	CASSPQKSYEQYF	TRBV7-3	TRBJ2-7	-	-
TGTGCCAGCAGCGACATAGGACGGGACCAAGAGACCCAGTACTTC	CASSDIGRDQETQYF	TRBV7-6	TRBJ2-5	-	-
TGTGCCAGCCGGGAGGGATCAGGGCCCACTGAAGCTTTCTTT	CASREGSGPTEAFF	TRBV2	TRBJ1-1	-	-
TGTGCCACCAGCAGAGTGACTAGCGGTACAGATACGCAGTATTTT	CATSRVTSGTDTQYF	TRBV15	TRBJ2-3	TRBD2	-
TGCGCCAGCAGCTTGGCGGGGACTAGCGTTTCCGATGAGCAGTTCTTC	CASSLAGTSVSDEQFF	TRBV5-1	TRBJ2-1	TRBD2	-
TGTGCCAGCAGGCTCCGGGACAGGGGGCTGAGTTGGGAAGAGACCCAGTACTTC	CASRLRDRGLSWEETQYF	TRBV28	TRBJ2-5	TRBD1	once
TGTGCCAGCAGCCGGACACAGACCACAGATACGCAGTATTTT	CASSRTQTTDTQYF	TRBV5-4	TRBJ2-3	-	-
TGTGCCAGCAGTTACGGACGGAACACTGAAGCTTTCTTT	CASSYGRNTEAFF	TRBV6-6	TRBJ1-1	-	-
TGTGCCAGCAGTTTGGGACAGGGGGCAAGAGAGACCCAGTACTTC	CASSLGQGARETQYF	TRBV27	TRBJ2-5	TRBD1	-
TGTGCCAGCAGTGCTCGACGGACGAACACTGAAGCTTTCTTT	CASSARRTNTEAFF	TRBV2	TRBJ1-1	-	-